This passage covers 5 T cell receptor beta chains from one sample sequenced in a study of blood T cells in healthy people across ages. Using a J-beta primer mix together with a sample-barcoded 5' primer, a second PCR was run for about 6 to 12 cycles. Each CDR3 protein gets one entry after TCRdb re-called the 5' RACE reads with MiXCR. The top ten hold approximately 2% of the sample, which has about 2 million distinct CDR3 sequences, roughly 50% seen once. The sequenced sample consisted of blood. Receptor source: a woman in her thirties or forties in good health.

This rearrangement joins TRBV12-3 or TRBV12-4 to TRBJ1-1; D gene unclear. The V end was cut by 3 bases, the J end by 3 bases, with 8 bases between. This CDR3 has 13 residues. DNA for the CDR3: TGTGCCAGCAGTTTGCGTATGGACACTGAAGCTTTCTTT. Translating it yields CASSLRMDTEAFF.

The chain joins TRBV20-1 to TRBJ1-2, with D hard to call. The germline V gene encodes CDR1 DFQATT and CDR2 SNEGSKA (reference sequence). There are 13 residues in the CDR3. Trimming took 3 bases from V and 4 from J, leaving 12 bases between them. The CDR3 sequence: CSARRALLYGYTF. CDR3 coding DNA: TGCAGTGCTAGGAGGGCTCTACTCTATGGCTACACCTTC.

The rearrangement uses TRBV5-1 and TRBJ2-3; D possibly matches TRBD1 or TRBD2 (5 bases each). Trimming stripped 0 bases from V and 2 bases from J, with 16 bases between. The CDR3 totals 17 residues. Germline-derived CDR1 and CDR2 are SGHRS and YFSETQ. The CDR3 DNA sequence: TGCGCCAGCAGCTTGGCCGTGGGGGTTTCCCTCACAGATACGCAGTATTTT. The encoded protein is CASSLAVGVSLTDTQYF.

The chain joins TRBV4-3 to TRBJ2-1; D is unresolved. V was trimmed by 0 bases and J by 7 bases, leaving 22 bases between them. Germline V gene lookup returns CDR1 LGHNA and CDR2 YSLEER. The CDR3 length is 18 residues. The CDR3 bases are TGCGCCAGCAGCCAAGAAGGTCCTCGATCTGAAGTCCCGAATGAGCAGTTCTTC. Amino acid sequence: CASSQEGPRSEVPNEQFF.

This clonotype was counted a few times. CDR3 loop: CASTTGAPGTQYF. CDR3 in DNA: TGTGCCAGCACCACAGGGGCTCCAGGGACCCAGTACTTC. The gene calls are TRBV5-4 and TRBJ2-5, with 7 bases lining up with TRBD1. The CDR3 has 13 amino acids. Germline CDR1 and CDR2: SGHNT and YYREEE (reference sequence). Germline trimming cut 6 bases from V and 7 bases from J; bases unmatched to any gene: 9.